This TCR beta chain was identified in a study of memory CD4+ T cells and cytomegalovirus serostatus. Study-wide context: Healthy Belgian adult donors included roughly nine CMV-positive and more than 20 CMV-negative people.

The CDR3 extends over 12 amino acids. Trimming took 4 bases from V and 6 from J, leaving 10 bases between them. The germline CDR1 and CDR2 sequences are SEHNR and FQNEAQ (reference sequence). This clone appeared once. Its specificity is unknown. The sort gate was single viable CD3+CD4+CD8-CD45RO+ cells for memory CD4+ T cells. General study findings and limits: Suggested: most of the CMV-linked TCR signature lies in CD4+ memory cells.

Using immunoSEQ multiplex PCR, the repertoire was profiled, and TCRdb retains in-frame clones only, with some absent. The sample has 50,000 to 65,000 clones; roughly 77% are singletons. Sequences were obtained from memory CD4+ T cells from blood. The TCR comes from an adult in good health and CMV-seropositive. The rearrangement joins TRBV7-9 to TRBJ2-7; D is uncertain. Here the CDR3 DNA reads TGTGCCAGCAGCTCTGACGTGGGCGAGCAGTACTTC. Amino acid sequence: CASSSDVGEQYF. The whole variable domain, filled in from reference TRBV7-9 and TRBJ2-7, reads DTGVSQNPRHKITKRGQNVTFRCDPISEHNRLYWYRQTLGQGPEFLTYFQNEAQLEKSRLLSDRFSAERPKGSFSTLEIQRTEQGDSAMYLCASSSDVGEQYFGPGTRLTVT.